A single sample gave rise to the 18 T cell receptor beta chains below, sequenced in a study of T cell repertoires in cytomegalovirus infection. TCRdb re-derived calls from the reads in MiXCR, one entry per CDR3 protein. The sample has under 600,000 distinct CDR3 sequences, about 15% seen once; the top ten hold 20% to 30%. Sequences were obtained from CD8+ T cells from PBMCs. The receptors originated from a human donor in good health (CMV status not recorded). Some clones in this sample may be carry-over from other donors' samples.

This clonotype was seen ten or more times. The rearrangement uses TRBV7-3 and TRBJ2-3; 7 positions agree with TRBD1. CDR3 length: 14 residues. V lost 5 bases, J lost 3 bases, and 5 bases stayed unmatched. Germline values: CDR1 SGHTA, CDR2 FQGTGA. The CDR3 reads CASSVTGNTDTQYF. DNA of the CDR3: TGTGCCAGCAGCGTGACAGGGAATACAGATACGCAGTATTTT. The variable domain in full, with the rest retrieved from reference TRBV7-3 and TRBJ2-3, is GAGVSQTPSNKVTEKGKYVELRCDPISGHTALYWYRQSLGQGPEFLIYFQGTGAADDSGLPNDRFFAVRPEGSVSTLKIQRTERGDSAVYLCASSVTGNTDTQYFGPGTRLTVL.

This rearrangement joins TRBV11-1 to TRBJ2-7; possible D gene TRBD2, 6 bases. The CDR3 consists of 16 residues. Germline V gene data show CDR1 as SGHAT and CDR2 as FQDESV (reference sequence). The ends were cut back, 2 bases at V and 3 bases at J, with 17 bases in the middle. CDR3 bases: TGTGCCAGCAGCTTAATTCGCGGGGAACACTTCTACGAGCAGTACTTC. Protein product: CASSLIRGEHFYEQYF.

This clonotype was seen a few times. The chain couples TRBV4-2 to TRBJ2-1; 10 bases are shared with TRBD2. Trimming at V came to 3 bases and at J to 5 bases, leaving 7 bases not matched to a gene. Germline CDR1 LGHNA, CDR2 YNFKEQ. The CDR3 extends over 16 amino acids. The CDR3 sequence: CASSQDGLAENNEQFF. In nucleotides, the CDR3 is TGTGCCAGCAGCCAGGACGGACTAGCGGAAAACAATGAGCAGTTCTTC.

This clonotype was observed many times. The V gene is TRBV28, the J gene TRBJ1-5; tentative D call: TRBD1 (6 bases). This CDR3 comprises 15 residues. Trimming shortened V by 3 bases and J by 7 bases, and 16 bases separated the two germline ends. The germline CDR1 and CDR2 sequences are MDHEN and SYDVKM. CDR3: CASSFLTSRGQPQHF. In DNA form, the CDR3 reads TGTGCCAGCAGTTTCCTAACTAGCAGGGGACAGCCCCAGCATTTT.

This clonotype has just a few counts. J is TRBJ2-1 and V is TRBV4-1; 7 bases match TRBD2. CDR1 MGHRA and CDR2 YSYEKL come from the germline V gene. V lost 7 bases and J lost 4; bases outside the gene matches: 7. The CDR3 totals 14 residues. The CDR3 region has the DNA TGCGCCAGCATGGCGGGAGTTGGGTACAATGAGCAGTTCTTC. Protein: CASMAGVGYNEQFF.

V and J are TRBV18 and TRBJ1-2; a possible D gene is TRBD1 (5 bases). Germline V gives CDR1 KGHSH, CDR2 LQKENI. The CDR3 consists of 13 residues. V gave up 3 bases and J gave up 3 bases, with 8 bases separating them. The CDR3 is CASSPAGHYGYTF. The CDR3 DNA is TGTGCCAGCTCACCGGCAGGGCACTATGGCTACACCTTC.

This clonotype came up a few times. The gene calls are TRBV12-5 and TRBJ1-2, with D maybe TRBD1 (6 bases). V dropped 6 bases and J dropped 4 bases, with 12 bases sitting between them. The CDR3 is 13 amino acids. The germline gives CDR1 LGHNT, CDR2 FRNRAP. CDR3 protein: CASGTGNAYGYTF. The CDR3 DNA follows: TGTGCTAGTGGGACAGGAAACGCCTATGGCTACACCTTC. The full variable domain, in which reference TRBV12-5 and TRBJ1-2 provide the parts outside the CDR3, is DARVTQTPRHKVTEMGQEVTMRCQPILGHNTVFWYRQTMMQGLELLAYFRNRAPLDDSGMPKDRFSAEMPDATLATLKIQPSEPRDSAVYFCASGTGNAYGYTFGSGTRLTVV.

This clonotype occurred once. The CDR3 DNA is TGTGCCAGCTTATCAACAGGGACCTACAATGAGCAGTTCTTC. Translated, it gives CASLSTGTYNEQFF. V usage is TRBV27 and J usage is TRBJ2-1, with D tentatively TRBD1 (6 bases). The CDR3 sequence is 14 residues long. Germline V gene lookup returns CDR1 MNHEY and CDR2 SMNVEV (reference sequence). The V end was cut by 8 bases, the J end by 2 bases, with 13 bases between.

CDR3: CASSLFPAASYEQYF. CDR3 DNA sequence: TGCGCCAGCAGCTTGTTTCCAGCGGCCTCCTACGAGCAGTACTTC. V gene TRBV5-1 combines with J gene TRBJ2-7, with a possible D match to TRBD2 (5 bases). The germline V gene has CDR1 SGHRS and CDR2 YFSETQ. Trimming stripped 1 base from V and 0 bases from J, with 11 bases between. The CDR3 runs 15 residues.

This clonotype appeared many times. This chain uses TRBV6-6 with TRBJ2-1; TRBD1 agrees at 9 bases. Looked up from germline, CDR1 is MNHNY and CDR2 is SVGAGI (reference sequence). This CDR3 is built from 13 residues. V trimming: 5 bases; J trimming: 7 bases; junction bases outside the gene matches: 3. The CDR3 sequence: CASSRGQGNEQFF. The CDR3 region has the DNA TGTGCCAGCAGTAGGGGACAGGGTAATGAGCAGTTCTTC.

This clonotype was seen repeatedly, ten times or more. The genes are TRBV10-3 and TRBJ2-3; 9 bases line up with TRBD2. Germline values: CDR1 ENHRY, CDR2 SYGVKD. V lost 3 bases to trimming and J lost 2 bases; unmatched junction nucleotides: 6. The CDR3 runs to 16 residues. CDR3 in amino acids: CAISEEAGGITDTQYF. CDR3 in DNA: TGTGCCATCAGTGAAGAAGCGGGAGGCATCACAGATACGCAGTATTTT.

The genes are TRBV6-5 and TRBJ2-7, with 7 bases fitting TRBD2. The CDR3 has 12 amino acids. In germline, CDR1 is MNHEY, CDR2 SVGAGI. Trimming at V came to 10 bases and at J to 7 bases, leaving 10 bases not matched to a gene. The CDR3 protein is CATAGLGGEQYF. The CDR3 DNA reads TGTGCCACCGCGGGCCTCGGGGGGGAGCAGTACTTC.

This clonotype was observed at least ten times. V and J are TRBV24-1 and TRBJ2-1; 13 bases are shared with TRBD2. In germline, CDR1 is KGHDR, CDR2 SFDVKD. The CDR3 runs to 13 residues. Losses at the gene ends were 9 bases for V and 10 bases for J; bases not matched to a gene: 5. The CDR3 DNA follows: TGTGCCACCGGGACTAGCGGGGTTCGGGAGCAGTTCTTC. Translated, it gives CATGTSGVREQFF.

This clonotype has more than one count but fewer than ten. The J gene is TRBJ2-5, the V gene TRBV5-5, with D hard to call. The CDR3 loop spans 16 amino acids. Trimming removed 4 bases at V and 1 base at J, with 17 bases between. From germline, CDR1 is SGHKS and CDR2 YYEKEE (reference sequence). The CDR3 is CASSGRVLGFQETQYF. The CDR3 region has the DNA TGTGCCAGCAGCGGCCGGGTTTTGGGGTTCCAAGAGACCCAGTACTTC. The complete variable domain, with remaining parts taken from reference TRBV5-5 and TRBJ2-5, reads DAGVTQSPTHLIKTRGQQVTLRCSPISGHKSVSWYQQVLGQGPQFIFQYYEKEERGRGNFPDRFSARQFPNYSSELNVNALLLGDSALYLCASSGRVLGFQETQYFGPGTRLLVL.

This clonotype was recorded at least ten times. The chain couples TRBV20-1 to TRBJ2-7; D is ambiguous. Germline loops: CDR1 DFQATT, CDR2 SNEGSKA (reference sequence). The CDR3 sequence is 14 residues long. Deletions cut 0 bases from V and 2 bases from J, with 11 bases between. Written as DNA, the CDR3 is TGCAGTGCTAGAGAGGCAGGCGGCGCCTACGAGCAGTACTTC. This encodes CSAREAGGAYEQYF.

This clonotype came up a few times. This chain joins TRBV6-4 and TRBJ2-2, with D perhaps matching TRBD1 (5 bases). The CDR3 runs to 16 residues. Trimming took off 0 bases at V and 2 bases at J, with 10 bases between the two ends. Germline-derived CDR1 and CDR2 are MRHNA and SNTAGT. As DNA, the CDR3 is TGTGCCAGCAGTGACTCTGGCAGGGCCAACACCGGGGAGCTGTTTTTT. Its protein is CASSDSGRANTGELFF.

Many counts were recorded for this clonotype. The V call is TRBV7-9, the J call TRBJ2-7; 9 nucleotides match TRBD1. Unmatched junction bases numbered 6, after V lost 5 bases and J lost 1 base. This CDR3 comprises 15 residues. Germline assignment: CDR1 SEHNR and CDR2 FQNEAQ (reference sequence). DNA of the CDR3: TGTGCCAGCAGCCCACAGGGGGCTTGGTCCTACGAGCAGTACTTC. Protein product: CASSPQGAWSYEQYF.

This clonotype was recorded a few times. The chain has TRBV4-2 and TRBJ2-1, with 8 bases that match TRBD1. V was clipped by 3 bases and J by 2 bases; unmatched bases: 3. Germline CDR1 and CDR2: LGHNA and YNFKEQ. The CDR3 is 15 residues long. CDR3 in amino acids: CASSHPGQAYNEQFF. The CDR3 region has the DNA TGTGCCAGCAGCCATCCGGGACAGGCCTACAATGAGCAGTTCTTC.